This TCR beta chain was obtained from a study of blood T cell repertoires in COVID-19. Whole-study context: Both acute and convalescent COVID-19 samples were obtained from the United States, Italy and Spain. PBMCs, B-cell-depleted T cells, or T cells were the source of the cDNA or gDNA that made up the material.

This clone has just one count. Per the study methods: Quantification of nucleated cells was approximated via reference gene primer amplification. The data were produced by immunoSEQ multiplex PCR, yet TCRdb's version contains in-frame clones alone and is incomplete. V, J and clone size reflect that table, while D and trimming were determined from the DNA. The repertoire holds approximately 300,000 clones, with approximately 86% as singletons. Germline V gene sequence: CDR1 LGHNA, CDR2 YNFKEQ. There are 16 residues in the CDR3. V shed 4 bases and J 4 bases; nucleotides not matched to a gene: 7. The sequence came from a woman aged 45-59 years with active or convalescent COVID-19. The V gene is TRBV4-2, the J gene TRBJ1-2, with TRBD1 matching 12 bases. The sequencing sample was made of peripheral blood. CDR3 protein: CASSPSTGQGAYGYTF. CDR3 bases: TGTGCCAGCAGCCCCTCCACGGGACAGGGGGCCTATGGCTACACCTTC.